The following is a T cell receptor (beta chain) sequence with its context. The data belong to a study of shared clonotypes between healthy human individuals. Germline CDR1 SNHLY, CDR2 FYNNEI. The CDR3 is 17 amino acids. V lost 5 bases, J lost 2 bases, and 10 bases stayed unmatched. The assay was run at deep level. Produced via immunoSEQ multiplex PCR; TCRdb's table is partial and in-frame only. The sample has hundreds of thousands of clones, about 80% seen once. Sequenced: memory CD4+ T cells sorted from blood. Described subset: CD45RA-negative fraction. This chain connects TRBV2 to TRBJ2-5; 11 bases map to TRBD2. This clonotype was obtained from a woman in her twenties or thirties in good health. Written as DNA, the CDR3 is TGTGCCAGCAGTACCTCCGGACTAGCGGGCAGTCAAGAGACCCAGTACTTC. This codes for CASSTSGLAGSQETQYF. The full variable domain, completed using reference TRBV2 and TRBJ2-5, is EPEVTQTPSHQVTQMGQEVILRCVPISNHLYFYWYRQILGQKVEFLVSFYNNEISEKSEIFDDQFSVERPDGSNFTLKIRSTKLEDSAMYFCASSTSGLAGSQETQYFGPGTRLLVL.